This T cell receptor beta chain is drawn from a study of PD-1 blockade in classical Hodgkin lymphoma. V gave up 7 bases and J gave up 0 bases; unmatched junction bases: 10. The CDR3 length is 15 residues. Germline V lookup: CDR1 SQVTM, CDR2 ANQGSEA. This clone was observed a few times. Time point described: cycle 4 day 1 (C4D1), after around six weeks of nivolumab. No patient escaped relapse after autologous stem cell transplantation, and brentuximab vedotin exposure varied. This table comes from immunoSEQ multiplex PCR, and its TCRdb copy is limited to in-frame clones, with some not included. Seen here are tens of thousands of clones, 69% observed once, and the top ten hold around 2.4%.

The sequencing here drew on peripheral blood mononuclear cells (PBMCs), taken before the fourth cycle of nivolumab. The chain combines TRBV29-1 with TRBJ1-1, with 8 bases aligning to TRBD1. The TCR comes from a human donor with classical Hodgkin lymphoma. For the CDR3, the DNA is TGCAGCGCTGTTGACGGGACAGGATTGAACACTGAAGCTTTCTTT. Its translation: CSAVDGTGLNTEAFF.